The 17 T cell receptor beta chains listed next were all sequenced from one sample in a study of T cell changes during pregnancy in multiple sclerosis. Assay used: immunoSEQ multiplex PCR; TCRdb lists only in-frame clones, some missing. The table has around 48,000 clones, around 90% seen once. The starting material was CD8+ T cells from peripheral blood mononuclear cells, obtained before pregnancy. The source of these receptors is a female donor with multiple sclerosis, enrolled in a pregnancy study.

The sample holds one count of this clone. The genes are TRBV27 and TRBJ2-3; 8 nucleotides align to TRBD1. The CDR3 is 15 amino acids. Trimming removed 3 bases from V and 2 bases from J; junction bases left unmatched: 4. The V gene's germline CDR1 is MNHEY and CDR2 SMNVEV (reference sequence). The CDR3 loop is CASSLTGVHTDTQYF. In DNA form, the CDR3 reads TGTGCCAGCAGTTTGACAGGGGTTCACACAGATACGCAGTATTTT.

The chain couples TRBV4-1 to TRBJ1-2, with TRBD1 as a possible D gene (6 bases). The length of the CDR3 is 15 residues. Germline V gives CDR1 MGHRA, CDR2 YSYEKL. The ends were cut back, 2 bases at V and 1 base at J, with 11 bases in the middle. The CDR3: CASSQLTGLNYGYTF. The CDR3 nucleotides read TGCGCCAGCAGCCAATTGACAGGTCTTAACTATGGCTACACCTTC.

The chain couples TRBV19 to TRBJ2-7; the match to TRBD1 covers 9 bases. V was pared by 6 bases and J by 4 bases, with 4 bases of the junction left unmatched. The CDR3 is 13 amino acids. Germline V lookup: CDR1 LNHDA, CDR2 SQIVND (reference sequence). The CDR3 spells CASSLTGGYEQYF. Written as DNA, the CDR3 is TGTGCCAGTAGCCTGACAGGGGGTTACGAGCAGTACTTC.

J is TRBJ2-7 and V is TRBV13; TRBD1 agrees at 7 bases. This CDR3 contains 15 residues. The germline V gene has CDR1 PRHDT and CDR2 FYEKMQ (reference sequence). V dropped 3 bases and J dropped 4; count of bases not matched to a gene: 9. The CDR3 region is CASSFRGAGGYEQYF. In DNA, the CDR3 is TGTGCCAGCAGCTTTCGTGGGGCAGGGGGATACGAGCAGTACTTC.

The V and J genes are TRBV27 and TRBJ2-7, with TRBD2 matching over 11 bases. The J segment lost 2 bases and the V segment lost 5 bases, leaving 2 bases of the junction unmatched. This CDR3 has 14 residues. CDR1 MNHEY and CDR2 SMNVEV come from the germline V gene (reference sequence). The CDR3 DNA follows: TGTGCCAGCAGTACTAGCGGGGGAGCCTACGAGCAGTACTTC. Its translation: CASSTSGGAYEQYF.

This chain joins TRBV7-8 and TRBJ2-6, with 7 bases fitting TRBD2. The CDR3 covers 20 residues. V trimming: 0 bases; J trimming: 0 bases; junction bases outside the gene matches: 11. In germline, CDR1 is SGHVS, CDR2 FQNEAQ. The CDR3 DNA reads TGTGCCAGCAGCTTAGCGTTCGGGGGGTTGGGAAGCTCTGGGGCCAACGTCCTGACTTTC. Translation gives CASSLAFGGLGSSGANVLTF.

The J gene is TRBJ2-2, the V gene TRBV5-4, with 7 bases identical to TRBD2. CDR3 size: 13 residues. Germline V gives CDR1 SGHNT, CDR2 YYREEE (reference sequence). J lost 9 bases, V lost 4 bases, and 6 bases had no gene match. This chain's CDR3 is CASSPRGFRELFF. DNA for the CDR3: TGTGCCAGCAGCCCGCGGGGGTTTAGGGAGCTGTTTTTT.

The rearrangement links TRBV4-1 to TRBJ1-5; maybe TRBD1 (5 bases). This CDR3 spans 15 amino acids. Trimming left V 5 bases short and J 4 bases short, with 15 bases between. Germline-derived CDR1 and CDR2 are MGHRA and YSYEKL. CDR3 loop: CASSSSSGGNQPQHF. For the CDR3, the DNA is TGCGCCAGCAGCTCAAGTTCGGGGGGGAATCAGCCCCAGCATTTT.

The chain couples TRBV6-1 to TRBJ1-4, with D perhaps TRBD1 (6 bases). Germline V gene data show CDR1 as MNHNS and CDR2 as SASEGT. Trimming took off 4 bases at V and 7 bases at J, with 13 bases between the two ends. The CDR3 sequence is 14 residues long. This chain's CDR3 is CASSVLVGGEKLFF. CDR3 coding DNA: TGTGCCAGCAGTGTCCTGGTAGGGGGTGAAAAACTGTTTTTT.

This sequence joins TRBV9 and TRBJ2-3; TRBD2 agrees at 12 bases. Losses at the gene ends were 1 base for V and 4 bases for J; bases not matched to a gene: 10. Germline CDR1 reads SGDLS; CDR2 reads YYNGEE. The length of the CDR3 is 18 residues. For the CDR3, the DNA is TGTGCCAGCAGCGTAATATCGGCGACTAGCGGGGGTGCAGATACGCAGTATTTT. This codes for CASSVISATSGGADTQYF.

The chain joins TRBV27 to TRBJ1-1; D might be TRBD1 (5 bases). Per the germline V gene, CDR1 is MNHEY and CDR2 is SMNVEV (reference sequence). The V end was cut by 5 bases, the J end by 0 bases, with 13 bases between. The CDR3 loop spans 15 amino acids. The CDR3 loop reads CASSREGWMNTEAFF. CDR3 DNA sequence: TGTGCCAGCAGTAGGGAGGGGTGGATGAACACTGAAGCTTTCTTT.

The chain carries TRBV7-2 and TRBJ2-7, with 8 bases aligning to TRBD1. Germline values: CDR1 SGHTA, CDR2 FQGNSA. Germline trimming cut 5 bases from V and 4 bases from J; bases unmatched to any gene: 4. The CDR3 runs 13 residues. The CDR3: CASSPWTGYEQYF. The DNA of the CDR3 is TGTGCCAGCAGCCCCTGGACAGGGTACGAGCAGTACTTC.

The genes are TRBV7-2 and TRBJ2-7; TRBD1 matches 8 bases. Germline CDR1 is SGHTA and CDR2 is FQGNSA. The CDR3 is 17 residues long. The J segment lost 0 bases and the V segment lost 3 bases, leaving 10 bases of the junction unmatched. The CDR3 protein is CASSFPGTGYLSYEQYF. CDR3 bases: TGTGCCAGCAGCTTCCCCGGGACAGGCTACCTCTCCTACGAGCAGTACTTC.

This clone was seen a handful of times. The V call is TRBV10-3, the J call TRBJ1-6; no definite D call. Germline V gene data show CDR1 as ENHRY and CDR2 as SYGVKD. This CDR3 contains 16 residues. V was cut by 10 bases and J by 0 bases, with 16 bases left in between. DNA for the CDR3: TGTGCCACGTTCCCGGGGTCGAGCTCCTATAATTCACCCCTCCACTTT. Protein product: CATFPGSSSYNSPLHF.

The chain uses TRBV7-9 and TRBJ1-2, with D perhaps TRBD1 (6 bases). CDR3 length: 14 residues. Trimming cost V 5 bases and J 2 bases, with 12 bases left between them. Germline values: CDR1 SEHNR, CDR2 FQNEAQ (reference sequence). CDR3 DNA sequence: TGTGCCAGCAGCACCCCGACAGGAAACTATGGCTACACCTTC. As protein: CASSTPTGNYGYTF.

The chain carries TRBV14 and TRBJ2-3; D not certain. The CDR3 spans 16 residues. CDR1 is SGHDN, CDR2 FVKESK, per germline. V lost 0 bases, J lost 0 bases, and 10 bases lay in between. CDR3 in DNA: TGTGCCAGCAGCCAAGATTCCTTCCTGAGCACAGATACGCAGTATTTT. Its translation: CASSQDSFLSTDTQYF.

This chain connects TRBV25-1 to TRBJ2-2, with a tentative D call TRBD1 (5 bases). Trimming pared 3 bases from V and 0 bases from J, leaving 14 bases between. Germline lookup yields CDR1 MGHDK and CDR2 SYGVNS. This CDR3 contains 17 residues. This CDR3 is CASSENRWTPNTGELFF. CDR3 DNA sequence: TGTGCCAGCAGTGAGAATCGCTGGACACCGAACACCGGGGAGCTGTTTTTT.